The 9 T cell receptor beta chains in this list originate from one sample, sequenced in a study of blood T cell repertoires in COVID-19. This table comes from immunoSEQ multiplex PCR, and its TCRdb copy is limited to in-frame clones, with some not included. The profile covers 150,000 to 200,000 clones, with 85% to 95% appearing a single time and 0.45% to 0.65% taken by the ten largest. Source material: peripheral blood. The receptors come from a man in his forties or fifties with acute or convalescent COVID-19.

The chain has TRBV24-1 and TRBJ1-2; 9 bases agree with TRBD1. Germline assignment: CDR1 KGHDR and CDR2 SFDVKD. The CDR3 is made up of 16 amino acids. Losses at the gene ends were 5 bases for V and 3 bases for J; bases not matched to a gene: 9. CDR3 protein: CATSGGTGSTDYGYTF. CDR3 in DNA: TGTGCCACCAGTGGGGGGACAGGGAGCACGGACTATGGCTACACCTTC.

This clone was seen a handful of times. The V call is TRBV7-6, the J call TRBJ1-6, with D maybe TRBD1 (6 bases). This CDR3 spans 15 amino acids. The germline gives CDR1 SGHVS, CDR2 FNYEAQ. The V end was cut by 2 bases, the J end by 8 bases, with 13 bases between. CDR3 sequence: CASSLQGYGYSPLHF. The CDR3 bases are TGTGCCAGCAGCTTACAGGGGTATGGGTATTCACCCCTCCACTTT.

The chain is built from TRBV6-2 or TRBV6-3 and TRBJ2-7, with 7 bases matching TRBD2. The junction had 16 bases not matched to a gene; V was cut back by 6 bases and J by 2 bases. Germline lookup yields CDR1 MNHEY and CDR2 SVGEGT. CDR3 size: 17 residues. CDR3 nucleotides: TGTGCCAGCAGCACCCGAGAGGAGGCGAGCGGGGCCTACGAGCAGTACGTC. Its translation: CASSTREEASGAYEQYV.

This chain links TRBV9 with TRBJ2-1; 7 bases align to TRBD2. This CDR3 is built from 13 residues. With V trimmed by 4 bases and J by 5 bases, 3 bases remained unmatched. Looked up from germline, CDR1 is SGDLS and CDR2 is YYNGEE. The CDR3 sequence is CASSPGLDNEQFF. CDR3 sequence (DNA): TGTGCCAGCAGCCCAGGACTAGACAATGAGCAGTTCTTC.

This chain links TRBV28 with TRBJ2-7, with D possibly matching TRBD2 (6 bases). The CDR3 has 13 amino acids. Per germline, CDR1 MDHEN and CDR2 SYDVKM. With 5 bases removed from V and 4 bases from J, the gap between germline ends came to 12 bases. The chain's CDR3 is CASSHSRGYEQYF. CDR3 nucleotides: TGTGCCAGCAGTCATTCACGGGGGTACGAGCAGTACTTC.

This clone was detected only once. This chain connects TRBV2 to TRBJ2-7; possibly TRBD1 for D (6 bases). CDR1 and CDR2 from the germline V gene are SNHLY and FYNNEI. The CDR3 sequence is 13 residues long. Trimming cost V 10 bases and J 2 bases, with 15 bases left between them. The CDR3 sequence is CATRDTVTYEQYF. Written as DNA, the CDR3 is TGTGCCACCAGGGACACGGTGACCTACGAGCAGTACTTC.

This chain uses TRBV18 with TRBJ2-3, with a weak D call TRBD2 (5 bases). The CDR3 spans 16 residues. Looked up from germline, CDR1 is KGHSH and CDR2 is LQKENI. V shed 4 bases and J shed 4 bases, with 18 bases lying between them. In DNA form, the CDR3 reads TGTGCCAGCTCACTCGAGCGGAGGAGCGGTTCAGATACGCAGTATTTT. It is translated as CASSLERRSGSDTQYF. Complete variable domain (other parts from reference TRBV18 and TRBJ2-3): NAGVMQNPRHLVRRRGQEARLRCSPMKGHSHVYWYRQLPEEGLKFMVYLQKENIIDESGMPKERFSAEFPKEGPSILRIQQVVRGDSAAYFCASSLERRSGSDTQYFGPGTRLTVL.

V usage is TRBV4-1 and J usage is TRBJ2-7; 11 nucleotides match TRBD2. The CDR3 length is 17 residues. Germline V gives CDR1 MGHRA, CDR2 YSYEKL. V lost 0 bases, J lost 5 bases, and 9 bases stayed unmatched. CDR3 sequence: CASSQDNGLAGGDEQYF. The CDR3 nucleotides read TGCGCCAGCAGCCAAGATAACGGGCTAGCGGGAGGTGACGAGCAGTACTTC.

The rearrangement uses TRBV27 and TRBJ1-2; 8 bases agree with TRBD1. After removal of 5 bases from V and 8 bases from J, the junction contained 10 bases not matched to a gene. Germline V lookup: CDR1 MNHEY, CDR2 SMNVEV (reference sequence). This CDR3 contains 14 residues. The CDR3 nucleotides are TGTGCCAGCAGTGGCCTTCAGGGGGCCGGGGGCTACACCTTC. It yields the protein CASSGLQGAGGYTF.